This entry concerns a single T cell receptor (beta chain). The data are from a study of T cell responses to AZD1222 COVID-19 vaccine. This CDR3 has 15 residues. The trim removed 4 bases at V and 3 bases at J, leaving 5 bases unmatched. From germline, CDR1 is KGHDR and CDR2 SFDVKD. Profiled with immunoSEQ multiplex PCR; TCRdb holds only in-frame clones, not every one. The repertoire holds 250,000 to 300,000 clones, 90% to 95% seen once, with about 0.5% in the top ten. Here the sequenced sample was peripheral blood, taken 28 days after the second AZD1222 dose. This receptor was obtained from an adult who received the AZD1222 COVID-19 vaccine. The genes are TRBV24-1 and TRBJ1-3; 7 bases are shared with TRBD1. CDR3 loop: CATSETTGSGNTIYF. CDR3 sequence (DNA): TGTGCCACCAGTGAGACGACAGGGAGTGGAAACACCATATATTTT.